This TCR beta chain is from a study of PD-1 blockade in classical Hodgkin lymphoma (dated by TCRdb to about 2020). In the study overall: Nivolumab dosing was 3 mg/kg intravenously every 2 weeks, continuing until either disease progression or unacceptable toxicity. To define a peripheral blood immune signature of response to PD-1 blockade in classical Hodgkin lymphoma, the study combined TCR beta sequencing with CyTOF.

V sheds 5 bases and J sheds 1 base, leaving 17 bases between their ends. The CDR3 covers 16 residues, taking in both the cysteine and the phenylalanine. Of the read, only the CDR3 DNA is kept; its 48 bases are in frame from base 1. CDR1 and CDR2, per the germline V gene (reference sequence), are SEHNR and FQNEAQ. The paper as a whole reports these results and caveats: Baseline TCR diversity was reported to be lower in newly diagnosed patients than in healthy donors, and even lower in relapsed/refractory patients. Diversity was lower in patients who began nivolumab less than 1 year after ASCT, so these patients were left out of later analyses to avoid confounding by immune reconstitution. Baseline diversity similar to that of newly diagnosed patients was observed in trial patients achieving complete response, whereas significantly lower diversity was observed in partial responders and progressors. The study covered only a single clinical trial cohort, and the causes of the repertoire differences, possibly disease activity or prior therapy, were still not defined. A significant rise by C4D1 was seen in CD4+ but not CD8+ TCR diversity (p=0.0027 vs p=0.16), with the rise being most apparent in complete responders (p=0.02).

This clone was detected a few times. Its binding antigen is unknown. Per-base qualities were not stored, and no clone one base away is much larger. Genomic DNA was isolated using the Qiagen DNeasy kit from unsorted PBMCs as well as from negatively selected CD4+ and CD8+ fractions. Using primers that anneal to V and J segments, immunoSEQ multiplex PCR amplified the TCR beta CDR3 regions. Amplification bias was minimized using a synthetic immune receptor repertoire, and residual bias was removed computationally after sequencing. Per the source publication's procedure: Custom Python scripts were used to quantify repertoire diversity as the Shannon entropy index. The unsorted, CD4+ and CD8+ repertoires were each analyzed separately, with the exception of combined analyses, where CD4+ and CD8+ sequences were merged in silico. Clonal expansion was defined as at least a 2-fold frequency increase after treatment relative to C1D1, with a pseudocount of 0.5 for undetected baseline clones. Clones with 0 or 1 copy at C1D1 were classified as singleton clones, and clones with 2 or more copies were classified as non-singleton clones. Clones expanded in unsorted samples were annotated as CD4+, CD8+ or unknown by matching protein sequences in sorted samples from the same patient. Wilcoxon tests on paired samples were used to test changes in diversity from C1D1 to C4D1. This is the immuneACCESS table as TCRdb keeps it, with only in-frame sequences that have V and J called. A part of the clones is gone; compared with another copy, unresolved V genes explain less than half, and the rest is unexplained. The DNA gave D and trimming, while V, J and clone size come from that table. The sample has around 92,000 clones on record, under 85% of them singletons. The ten biggest clones cover over 15% of the sample.

The label giving this sample's time point can be read as: cycle 4 day 1 (C4D1), after 6 weeks of nivolumab. Every trial patient had relapsed after autologous stem cell transplantation, and cohorts A, B and C differed in prior brentuximab vedotin exposure. A total of over 50 patients with relapsed/refractory classical Hodgkin lymphoma made up the trial cohort, and each patient's best overall response was complete response, partial response or progressive disease. Single-agent nivolumab was administered to trial patients in the multi-cohort phase II CheckMate 205 trial. Best overall response was determined by an independent review committee according to the 2007 International Working Group response criteria. Trial PBMCs were collected just before the start of nivolumab (C1D1) and during therapy at cycle 2 day 1 and cycle 4 day 1. Peripheral blood was collected in 8 mL Vacutainer Cell Preparation Tubes, from which PBMCs were isolated by centrifugation and then cryopreserved.

The receptor chain draws on TRBV7-9 and TRBJ1-1; the D gene is perhaps TRBD1, from 5 matching bases. The sequenced sample was peripheral blood mononuclear cells (PBMCs), obtained before the fourth cycle of nivolumab. The receptor's source is a human donor with classical Hodgkin lymphoma. The DNA sequence follows: TGTGCCAGCAGCCTGGACACCCATGGCGGGAACACTGAAGCTTTCTTT. Its amino acids are CASSLDTHGGNTEAFF.